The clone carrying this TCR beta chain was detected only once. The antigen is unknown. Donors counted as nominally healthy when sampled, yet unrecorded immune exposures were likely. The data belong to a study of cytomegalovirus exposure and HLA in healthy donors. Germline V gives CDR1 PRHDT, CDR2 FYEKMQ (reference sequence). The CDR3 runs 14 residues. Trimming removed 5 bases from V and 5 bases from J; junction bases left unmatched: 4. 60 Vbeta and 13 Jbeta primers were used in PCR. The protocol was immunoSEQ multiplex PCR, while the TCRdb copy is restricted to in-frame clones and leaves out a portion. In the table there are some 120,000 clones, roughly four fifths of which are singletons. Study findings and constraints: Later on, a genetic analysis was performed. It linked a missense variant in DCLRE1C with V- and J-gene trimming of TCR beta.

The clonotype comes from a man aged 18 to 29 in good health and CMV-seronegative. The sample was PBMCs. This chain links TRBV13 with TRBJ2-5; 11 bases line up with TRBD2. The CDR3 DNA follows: TGTGCCAGCAGCCCCAGACTAGCGGGGGAGACCCAGTACTTC. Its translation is CASSPRLAGETQYF. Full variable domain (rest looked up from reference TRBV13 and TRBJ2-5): AAGVIQSPRHLIKEKRETATLKCYPIPRHDTVYWYQQGPGQDPQFLISFYEKMQSDKGSIPDRFSAQQFSDYHSELNMSSLELGDSALYFCASSPRLAGETQYFGPGTRLLVL.